The 18 T cell receptor beta chains below all came from one sample that was sequenced in a study of CD8 T cells in Susac syndrome. An amount of RNA that ranged from roughly 0.5 to 1 ug was reverse transcribed with random hexamers. TCRdb fed the immunoSEQ multiplex PCR reads into MiXCR, producing one record per CDR3 protein. The data contain some 50,000 distinct CDR3 sequences, more than 85% of them seen just once; the ten biggest clones take up about 0.8%. Sequencing used CD8+ T cells from PBMCs. The receptors shown here come from a human donor with Susac syndrome.

The V and J genes are TRBV15 and TRBJ2-7; a weak D match, TRBD2 (5 bases). Between the trimmed V and J ends, which lost 0 bases and 0 bases, there was a span of 9 bases. The germline gives CDR1 LNHNV, CDR2 YYDKDF (reference sequence). The CDR3 is made up of 15 amino acids. DNA for the CDR3: TGTGCCACCAGCAGAGACCGGGGAAGCTCCTACGAGCAGTACTTC. Encoded protein: CATSRDRGSSYEQYF.

The genes are TRBV14 and TRBJ2-5; 7 positions match TRBD1. Trimming took 1 base from V and 5 from J; bases not matched to a gene: 16. Germline V gene sequence: CDR1 SGHDN, CDR2 FVKESK. The length of the CDR3 is 18 residues. The CDR3 DNA follows: TGTGCCAGCAGCCAAGCCGGGACAGAGAAGAGATTGTGGGAGACCCAGTACTTC. This gives the protein CASSQAGTEKRLWETQYF.

The chain has TRBV29-1 and TRBJ2-1; 10 bases are a match to TRBD1. This CDR3 region has 13 residues. Germline assignment: CDR1 SQVTM and CDR2 ANQGSEA. V trimming: 7 bases; J trimming: 9 bases; junction bases outside the gene matches: 9. The CDR3 region is CSDDRGHRGEQFF. For the CDR3, the DNA is TGCAGCGACGACAGGGGGCACAGGGGTGAGCAGTTCTTC.

J is TRBJ1-2 and V is TRBV29-1; 8 bases line up with TRBD1. The germline V gene encodes CDR1 SQVTM and CDR2 ANQGSEA. With V trimmed by 6 bases and J by 8 bases, 8 bases remained unmatched. This CDR3 is 12 amino acids long. CDR3 protein: CSVDDRGVGYTF. The CDR3 nucleotides are TGCAGCGTCGATGACAGGGGTGTAGGCTACACCTTC.

This rearrangement joins TRBV29-1 to TRBJ2-5; 12 nucleotides line up with TRBD2. Germline CDR1 and CDR2: SQVTM and ANQGSEA. The CDR3 sequence is 14 residues long. The V gene end was trimmed by 3 bases and the J gene end by 5 bases; junction bases not matched to a gene: 4. This chain's CDR3 is CSVDPSGGAETQYF. The CDR3 DNA sequence: TGCAGCGTTGACCCTAGCGGGGGGGCGGAGACCCAGTACTTC.

V gene TRBV30 combines with J gene TRBJ2-7, with D perhaps given as TRBD1 or TRBD2 (6 bases each). Germline CDR1 is GTSNPN and CDR2 is SVGIG (reference sequence). The CDR3 runs to 12 residues. Trimming cost V 6 bases and J 0 bases, with 9 bases left between them. The CDR3 loop is CACSGASYEQYF. CDR3 coding DNA: TGTGCCTGCTCGGGGGCCTCCTACGAGCAGTACTTC. Looking up the rest from reference TRBV30 and TRBJ2-7 gives the full variable domain: SQTIHQWPATLVQPVGSPLSLECTVEGTSNPNLYWYRQAAGRGLQLLFYSVGIGQISSEVPQNLSASRPQDRQFILSSKKLLLSDSGFYLCACSGASYEQYFGPGTRLTVT.

DNA for the CDR3: TGTGCCAGCGCCGTTTACAGTGGGACTGAAGCTTTCTTT. This sequence encodes CASAVYSGTEAFF. This chain joins TRBV28 and TRBJ1-1; the D is unclear. This CDR3 comprises 13 residues. Germline values: CDR1 MDHEN, CDR2 SYDVKM. Deletions cut 8 bases from V and 5 bases from J, with 15 bases between.

The J gene is TRBJ2-3, the V gene TRBV7-3; 9 nucleotides agree with TRBD2. This CDR3 has 16 amino acids. Germline V gene data show CDR1 as SGHTA and CDR2 as FQGTGA. Losses at the gene ends were 5 bases for V and 0 bases for J; bases not matched to a gene: 6. The CDR3 spells CASSPLAGASTDTQYF. The CDR3 DNA follows: TGTGCCAGCAGCCCCTTAGCGGGGGCTAGCACAGATACGCAGTATTTT.

The chain links TRBV4-3 to TRBJ1-5, with D uncertain. The CDR3 has 15 residues. CDR1 and CDR2 from the germline V gene are LGHNA and YSLEER. With 0 bases removed from V and 2 bases from J, the gap between germline ends came to 8 bases. This CDR3 is CASSQERVRNQPQHF. DNA of the CDR3: TGCGCCAGCAGCCAAGAAAGGGTGCGCAATCAGCCCCAGCATTTT.

The rearrangement joins TRBV14 to TRBJ2-2; a possible D gene is TRBD1 (5 bases). The CDR3 spans 14 residues. The germline CDR1 and CDR2 sequences are SGHDN and FVKESK. V gave up 1 base and J gave up 10 bases, with 13 bases separating them. CDR3 region: CASSQAGHPKELFF. CDR3 bases: TGTGCCAGCAGCCAAGCCGGACATCCAAAGGAGCTGTTTTTT.

The CDR3 reads CASSLVTWGTSGLQETQYF. The CDR3, as DNA: TGTGCCAGCAGCTTAGTTACATGGGGGACTAGCGGTCTTCAAGAGACCCAGTACTTC. The chain joins TRBV7-9 to TRBJ2-5, with 11 positions matching TRBD2. The V gene's germline CDR1 is SEHNR and CDR2 FQNEAQ (reference sequence). This CDR3 is built from 19 residues. The trim removed 1 base at V and 2 bases at J, leaving 12 bases unmatched.

The genes are TRBV9 and TRBJ2-1, with D unclear. The CDR3 is made up of 12 amino acids. Germline-derived CDR1 and CDR2 are SGDLS and YYNGEE. V lost 0 bases and J 7 bases, leaving 5 bases between the germline ends. The chain's CDR3 is CASSVGRNEQFF. The CDR3 DNA reads as TGTGCCAGCAGCGTAGGAAGGAATGAGCAGTTCTTC.

This chain joins TRBV6-6 and TRBJ2-7; possible D gene TRBD2, 5 bases. Trimming took off 0 bases at V and 7 bases at J, with 7 bases between the two ends. CDR1 and CDR2 (germline): MNHNY, SVGAGI (reference sequence). The CDR3 has 12 residues. The CDR3 protein is CASSYSDLEQYF. In DNA form, the CDR3 reads TGTGCCAGCAGTTACTCGGACTTAGAGCAGTACTTC.

This clonotype was counted a single time. V usage is TRBV14 and J usage is TRBJ2-5, with unresolved D. CDR1 SGHDN and CDR2 FVKESK come from the germline V gene. This CDR3 has 14 residues. Trimming cost V 3 bases and J 5 bases, with 13 bases left between them. DNA for the CDR3: TGTGCCAGCAGCCATCGAGGTTCGAGGGAGACCCAGTACTTC. This gives the protein CASSHRGSRETQYF. Drawing the rest from reference TRBV14 and TRBJ2-5, the complete variable domain is EAGVTQFPSHSVIEKGQTVTLRCDPISGHDNLYWYRRVMGKEIKFLLHFVKESKQDESGMPNNRFLAERTGGTYSTLKVQPAELEDSGVYFCASSHRGSRETQYFGPGTRLLVL.

The chain links TRBV24-1 to TRBJ2-5; 8 nucleotides agree with TRBD2. Germline values: CDR1 KGHDR, CDR2 SFDVKD. The CDR3 loop spans 12 amino acids. V lost 1 base, J lost 9 bases, and 0 bases stayed unmatched. The CDR3 DNA follows: TGTGCCACCAGTGATTTCGGGGGGGCCCAGTACTTC. Translation: CATSDFGGAQYF.

This sequence joins TRBV19 and TRBJ1-1; the match to TRBD1 covers 8 bases. The germline gives CDR1 LNHDA, CDR2 SQIVND (reference sequence). The CDR3 has 14 amino acids. The ends lost 5 bases at V and 1 base at J; junction bases unmatched: 3. The CDR3 sequence is CASSYRGENTEAFF. DNA of the CDR3: TGTGCCAGTAGTTACAGGGGGGAGAACACTGAAGCTTTCTTT.

This chain joins TRBV11-2 and TRBJ2-6; D call uncertain. Germline V gene sequence: CDR1 SGHAT, CDR2 FQNNGV. Trimming took off 0 bases at V and 0 bases at J, with 6 bases between the two ends. This CDR3 region has 16 residues. CDR3 DNA: TGTGCCAGCAGCTTAGAACAGAGCTCTGGGGCCAACGTCCTGACTTTC. Translated: CASSLEQSSGANVLTF.

The genes are TRBV7-8 and TRBJ1-5; TRBD1 matches at 7 bases. The CDR3 extends over 16 amino acids. Germline assignment: CDR1 SGHVS and CDR2 FQNEAQ. The junction had 9 bases not matched to a gene; V was cut back by 0 bases and J by 7 bases. The CDR3 DNA reads TGTGCCAGCAGCTTAGCCGGGACAGCGGGGAGGCAGCCCCAGCATTTT. Amino acids: CASSLAGTAGRQPQHF.